Below, 5 T cell receptor beta chains from the same sample are listed, as sequenced in a study of memory CD4+ T cells and cytomegalovirus serostatus. Assay: immunoSEQ multiplex PCR; the TCRdb copy retains only in-frame clones and omits some. This sample has about 41,000 clones, with 70% to 80% found just once. The sort gate was single viable CD3+CD4+CD8-CD45RO+ cells for memory CD4+ T cells. What was sequenced was memory CD4+ T cells from blood. These receptors came from an adult in good health and CMV-seronegative.

The chain combines TRBV2 with TRBJ1-4; D remains unclear. Germline V gene data show CDR1 as SNHLY and CDR2 as FYNNEI. V was cut by 3 bases and J by 3 bases, with 20 bases left in between. This CDR3 is built from 18 residues. The CDR3: CASSDDSGEFRPNEKLFF. In DNA form, the CDR3 reads TGTGCCAGCAGTGACGATTCCGGGGAATTCCGTCCTAATGAAAAACTGTTTTTT. Full variable domain (outside the CDR3, taken from reference TRBV2 and TRBJ1-4): EPEVTQTPSHQVTQMGQEVILRCVPISNHLYFYWYRQILGQKVEFLVSFYNNEISEKSEIFDDQFSVERPDGSNFTLKIRSTKLEDSAMYFCASSDDSGEFRPNEKLFFGSGTQLSVL.

This clone has only one observation. V is TRBV19 and J is TRBJ1-2; D gene unclear. Trimming took 6 bases from V and 6 from J, leaving 17 bases between them. CDR1 is LNHDA and CDR2 is SQIVND in the germline V gene (reference sequence). The CDR3 length is 14 residues. The CDR3 reads CASRKTPVVDGYTF. In DNA, the CDR3 is TGTGCCAGTAGGAAAACACCTGTTGTCGATGGCTACACCTTC.

The CDR3 reads CASSLGVDQTDTQYF. CDR3 DNA sequence: TGCGCCAGCAGCTTGGGTGTGGACCAAACAGATACGCAGTATTTT. The genes are TRBV5-1 and TRBJ2-3; no reliable D call. Per germline, CDR1 SGHRS and CDR2 YFSETQ. V lost 0 bases to trimming and J lost 3 bases, with 11 bases between them. This CDR3 is built from 15 residues.

This clone was recorded once. The identical CDR3 is also encoded by other nucleotide sequences in the sample. The chain carries TRBV5-4 and TRBJ1-1; the D is unclear. Germline V gene sequence: CDR1 SGHNT, CDR2 YYREEE (reference sequence). The V gene lost 4 bases and the J gene lost 1 base, with 8 bases spanning the gap. The CDR3 is 13 residues long. The CDR3 DNA is TGTGCCAGCAGCCCAACACCGAACACTGAAGCTTTCTTT. It yields the protein CASSPTPNTEAFF.

This clone showed up just once. The V call is TRBV18, the J call TRBJ2-1; D gene ambiguous. V gave up 3 bases and J gave up 6 bases, with 12 bases separating them. From germline, CDR1 is KGHSH and CDR2 LQKENI. This CDR3 is built from 14 residues. CDR3 residues: CASSPSNSGNEQFF. CDR3 DNA sequence: TGTGCCAGCTCACCCTCAAATTCCGGCAATGAGCAGTTCTTC.